These 20 T cell receptor beta chains were all obtained from the same sample, sequenced in a study of blood T cell repertoires in COVID-19. Assay: immunoSEQ multiplex PCR; the TCRdb copy retains only in-frame clones and omits some. In the table there are 340,000 or so clones, 80% to 90% of which are singletons. The material sequenced was PBMCs or T cells enriched from blood (not recorded which). The receptors derive from a woman aged 40 to 50 with acute COVID-19.

The V gene is TRBV7-9, the J gene TRBJ1-2, with 7 bases lining up with TRBD1. The CDR3 has 14 residues. Trimming removed 6 bases from V and 0 bases from J; junction bases left unmatched: 4. Germline CDR1 SEHNR, CDR2 FQNEAQ (reference sequence). The CDR3 loop reads CASSETGTNYGYTF. The CDR3 DNA follows: TGTGCCAGCAGTGAGACAGGGACTAACTATGGCTACACCTTC.

V and J are TRBV4-2 and TRBJ2-1; D uncertain. Germline lookup yields CDR1 LGHNA and CDR2 YNFKEQ. The CDR3 is 13 residues long. Trimming shortened V by 0 bases and J by 11 bases, and 11 bases separated the two germline ends. CDR3 in DNA: TGTGCCAGCAGCCAAGAATCAAGCATTAAGCAGTTCTTC. Protein sequence: CASSQESSIKQFF.

This chain joins TRBV19 and TRBJ2-2; the D gene is possibly TRBD1 (5 bases). Germline CDR1 LNHDA, CDR2 SQIVND (reference sequence). The ends were cut back, 7 bases at V and 6 bases at J, with 15 bases in the middle. The CDR3 consists of 14 residues. The CDR3 DNA sequence: TGTGCCAGTAAGGGTTTGGGGCGCGCCGGGGAGCTGTTTTTT. Translating it yields CASKGLGRAGELFF.

This rearrangement joins TRBV9 to TRBJ1-4, with 7 bases aligning to TRBD1. Germline CDR1 reads SGDLS; CDR2 reads YYNGEE. V trimming: 4 bases; J trimming: 2 bases; junction bases outside the gene matches: 8. The CDR3 loop spans 16 amino acids. The CDR3 nucleotides read TGTGCCAGCAGCACCAGACAGGGCGGCACTAATGAAAAACTGTTTTTT. Protein sequence: CASSTRQGGTNEKLFF. Full variable domain (missing parts from reference TRBV9 and TRBJ1-4): DSGVTQTPKHLITATGQRVTLRCSPRSGDLSVYWYQQSLDQGLQFLIQYYNGEERAKGNILERFSAQQFPDLHSELNLSSLELGDSALYFCASSTRQGGTNEKLFFGSGTQLSVL.

The genes are TRBV25-1 and TRBJ2-3; D not resolved. V lost 5 bases to trimming and J lost 2 bases, with 17 bases between them. The germline V gene encodes CDR1 MGHDK and CDR2 SYGVNS. This CDR3 region has 16 residues. CDR3 region: CASSLNNASITDTQYF. CDR3 DNA: TGTGCCAGCAGTTTGAATAACGCGTCTATCACAGATACGCAGTATTTT.

V usage is TRBV7-3 and J usage is TRBJ1-5; D gene uncertain. In germline, CDR1 is SGHTA, CDR2 FQGTGA. Between the trimmed V and J ends, which lost 8 bases and 4 bases, there was a span of 18 bases. The length of the CDR3 is 15 residues. Written as DNA, the CDR3 is TGTGCCAGCTCAAACATCCCGGGTGGAAATCAGCCCCAGCATTTT. Translation: CASSNIPGGNQPQHF.

The chain combines TRBV7-6 with TRBJ1-6; weak D call: TRBD1 (5 bases). In germline, CDR1 is SGHVS, CDR2 FNYEAQ. The V gene lost 5 bases and the J gene lost 8 bases, with 16 bases spanning the gap. CDR3 length equals 15 residues. The CDR3 DNA sequence: TGTGCCAGCAGCGAAGTCCCGGGACTCGATTCACCCCTCCACTTT. Residues: CASSEVPGLDSPLHF.

The chain links TRBV4-3 to TRBJ2-3; the match to TRBD2 covers 7 bases. The V gene end was trimmed by 1 base and the J gene end by 3 bases; junction bases not matched to a gene: 10. This CDR3 is 17 amino acids long. In germline, CDR1 is LGHNA, CDR2 YSLEER. CDR3: CASSQGLGRVGTDTQYF. In DNA form, the CDR3 reads TGCGCCAGCAGCCAAGGTCTAGGGAGGGTCGGGACAGATACGCAGTATTTT.

This rearrangement joins TRBV28 to TRBJ1-3; D is undetermined. With 7 bases removed from V and 0 bases from J, the gap between germline ends came to 10 bases. The germline CDR1 and CDR2 sequences are MDHEN and SYDVKM. The CDR3 has 14 residues. CDR3 coding DNA: TGTGCCAGCAACACCGGGAACTCTGGAAACACCATATATTTT. It yields the protein CASNTGNSGNTIYF.

The chain couples TRBV6-5 to TRBJ2-7, with 12 nucleotides matching TRBD1. V gave up 2 bases and J gave up 7 bases; unmatched junction bases: 6. Germline lookup yields CDR1 MNHEY and CDR2 SVGAGI. The CDR3 is 15 amino acids. The CDR3, as DNA: TGTGCCAGCAGTTACGGGACAGGGGGCGCGGGGGAGCAGTACTTC. Its translation is CASSYGTGGAGEQYF.

The rearrangement uses TRBV14 and TRBJ1-2, with TRBD1 matching over 7 bases. Germline trimming cut 4 bases from V and 5 bases from J; bases unmatched to any gene: 10. Germline loops: CDR1 SGHDN, CDR2 FVKESK. CDR3 size: 15 residues. This chain's CDR3 is CASSLTQGIQYGYTF. The CDR3 DNA reads TGTGCCAGCAGCCTTACACAGGGGATTCAGTATGGCTACACCTTC.

The chain recombines TRBV4-3 with TRBJ2-1; D is unclear. This CDR3 has 14 residues. V dropped 0 bases and J dropped 10 bases, with 13 bases sitting between them. Germline-derived CDR1 and CDR2 are LGHNA and YSLEER. CDR3 amino acids: CASSQEPQSGEQFF. DNA for the CDR3: TGCGCCAGCAGCCAAGAGCCGCAGTCCGGGGAGCAGTTCTTC.

The V call is TRBV6-5, the J call TRBJ1-6, with D uncertain. The CDR3 has 13 residues. Germline CDR1 reads MNHEY; CDR2 reads SVGAGI. Trimming took 2 bases from V and 13 from J, leaving 12 bases between them. Written as DNA, the CDR3 is TGTGCCAGCAGTTACGTGCCTATATCTCCCCTCCACTTT. It is translated as CASSYVPISPLHF.

The chain employs TRBV28 and TRBJ2-7; TRBD1 matches at 8 bases. Germline CDR1 reads MDHEN; CDR2 reads SYDVKM. This CDR3 spans 14 amino acids. V trimming: 4 bases; J trimming: 2 bases; junction bases outside the gene matches: 4. In DNA form, the CDR3 reads TGTGCCAGCAGTTCGGACAGGGTTACCTACGAGCAGTACTTC. Residues: CASSSDRVTYEQYF.

The chain carries TRBV7-9 and TRBJ2-7, with TRBD1 matching 10 bases. The V gene end was trimmed by 1 base and the J gene end by 4 bases; junction bases not matched to a gene: 7. Looked up from germline, CDR1 is SEHNR and CDR2 is FQNEAQ (reference sequence). CDR3 length: 16 residues. The CDR3 loop is CASSLGDRGRRYEQYF. The CDR3 nucleotides are TGTGCCAGCAGCTTAGGAGACAGGGGGCGCAGGTACGAGCAGTACTTC.

V gene TRBV3-1 (or the pseudogene TRBV3-2) combines with J gene TRBJ1-1; 7 bases are shared with TRBD1. This CDR3 is 14 amino acids long. Germline CDR1 and CDR2: LGHDT and YNNKEL (reference sequence). The J segment lost 1 base and the V segment lost 8 bases, leaving 7 bases of the junction unmatched. Written as DNA, the CDR3 is TGTGCCAGCGGAGGCGGGGACAGGAACACTGAAGCTTTCTTT. This codes for CASGGGDRNTEAFF.

V is TRBV4-2 and J is TRBJ2-7; 10 nucleotides line up with TRBD1. This CDR3 has 15 amino acids. Germline CDR1 LGHNA, CDR2 YNFKEQ. Losses at the gene ends were 4 bases for V and 2 bases for J; bases not matched to a gene: 5. CDR3 sequence: CASSLGTGDPYEQYF. DNA of the CDR3: TGTGCCAGCAGCCTCGGGACAGGGGACCCCTACGAGCAGTACTTC.

CDR3: CASSLGTSGFYEQYF. The CDR3 DNA reads TGCGCCAGCAGCTTGGGGACTAGTGGCTTCTACGAGCAGTACTTC. V gene TRBV5-1 combines with J gene TRBJ2-7, with 7 bases lining up with TRBD2. After removal of 0 bases from V and 3 bases from J, the junction contained 6 bases not matched to a gene. Per germline, CDR1 SGHRS and CDR2 YFSETQ. The CDR3 runs to 15 residues.

The chain couples TRBV7-3 to TRBJ2-5; tentatively, D is TRBD2 (6 bases). The V gene's germline CDR1 is SGHTA and CDR2 FQGTGA. The CDR3 consists of 14 residues. Trimming cost V 1 base and J 2 bases, with 8 bases left between them. CDR3 in amino acids: CASSLNGGQETQYF. CDR3 in DNA: TGTGCCAGCAGCTTAAACGGGGGACAAGAGACCCAGTACTTC. The full variable domain, with the rest looked up from reference TRBV7-3 and TRBJ2-5, is GAGVSQTPSNKVTEKGKYVELRCDPISGHTALYWYRQSLGQGPEFLIYFQGTGAADDSGLPNDRFFAVRPEGSVSTLKIQRTERGDSAVYLCASSLNGGQETQYFGPGTRLLVL.

The CDR3 coding sequence is TGTGCCAGTAGTATAGGAGGGACTCTTCTTCGGCCCCAGCATTTT. It yields the protein CASSIGGTLLRPQHF. This chain links TRBV19 with TRBJ1-5, with D perhaps TRBD1 (5 bases). The CDR3 runs 15 residues. Germline V gives CDR1 LNHDA, CDR2 SQIVND (reference sequence). Trimming cost V 1 base and J 9 bases, with 16 bases left between them.